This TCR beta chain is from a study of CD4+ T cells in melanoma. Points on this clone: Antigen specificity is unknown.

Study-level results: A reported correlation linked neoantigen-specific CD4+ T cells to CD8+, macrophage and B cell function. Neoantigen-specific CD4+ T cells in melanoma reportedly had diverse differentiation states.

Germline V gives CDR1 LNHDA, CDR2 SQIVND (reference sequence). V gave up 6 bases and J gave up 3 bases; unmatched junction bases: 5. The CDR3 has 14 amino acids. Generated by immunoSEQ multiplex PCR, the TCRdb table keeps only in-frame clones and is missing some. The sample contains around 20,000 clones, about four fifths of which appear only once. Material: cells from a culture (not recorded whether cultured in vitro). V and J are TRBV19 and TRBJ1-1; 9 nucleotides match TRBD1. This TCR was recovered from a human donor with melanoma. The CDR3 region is CASREDRGDTEAFF. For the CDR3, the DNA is TGTGCCAGTAGGGAGGACAGGGGTGACACTGAAGCTTTCTTT.